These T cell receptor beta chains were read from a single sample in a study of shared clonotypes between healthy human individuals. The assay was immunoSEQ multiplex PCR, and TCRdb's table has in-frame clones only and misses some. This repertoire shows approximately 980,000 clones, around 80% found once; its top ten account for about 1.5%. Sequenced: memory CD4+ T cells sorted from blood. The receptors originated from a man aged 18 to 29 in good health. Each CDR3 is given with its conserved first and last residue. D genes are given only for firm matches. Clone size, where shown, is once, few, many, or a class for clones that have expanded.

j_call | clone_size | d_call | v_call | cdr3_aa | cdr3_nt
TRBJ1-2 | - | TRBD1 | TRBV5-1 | CASTRDSLYGYTF | TGCGCCAGCACGCGGGACAGCCTTTATGGCTACACCTTC
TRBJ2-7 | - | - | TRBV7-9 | CASSFQTAYEQYF | TGTGCCAGCAGCTTCCAGACAGCCTACGAGCAGTACTTC
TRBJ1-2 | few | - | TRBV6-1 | CASMFTLGYTF | TGTGCCAGCATGTTTACGTTAGGCTACACCTTC
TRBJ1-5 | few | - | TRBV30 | CAWSAGGFNQPQHF | TGTGCCTGGAGTGCTGGGGGCTTTAATCAGCCCCAGCATTTT
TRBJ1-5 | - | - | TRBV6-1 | CASSENSLSNQPQHF | TGTGCCAGCAGTGAAAACAGCTTGAGCAATCAGCCCCAGCATTTT
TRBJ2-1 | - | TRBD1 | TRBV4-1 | CASSLQLGQGSYNEQFF | TGCGCCAGCAGCCTACAGCTGGGACAGGGATCCTACAATGAGCAGTTCTTC
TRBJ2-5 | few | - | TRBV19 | CASSRTLAETQYF | TGTGCCAGTAGTAGGACTCTGGCTGAGACCCAGTACTTC
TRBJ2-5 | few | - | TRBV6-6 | CASSYGGDPLETQYF | TGTGCCAGCAGTTACGGTGGTGATCCGTTGGAGACCCAGTACTTC
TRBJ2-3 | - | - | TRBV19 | CASSRGNSLSTDTQYF | TGTGCCAGTAGTCGTGGGAACTCGTTGAGCACAGATACGCAGTATTTT
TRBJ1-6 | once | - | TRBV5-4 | CASSLVDSNSPLHF | TGTGCCAGCAGCTTGGTGGACAGCAATTCACCCCTCCACTTT
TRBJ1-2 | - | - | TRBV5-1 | CASSLEGRATEGYTF | TGCGCCAGCAGCTTGGAGGGCAGGGCGACGGAGGGCTACACCTTC
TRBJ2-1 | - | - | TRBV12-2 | CASRSREREVHNEQFF | TGTGCAAGTCGCTCAAGGGAGCGGGAGGTCCACAATGAGCAGTTCTTC
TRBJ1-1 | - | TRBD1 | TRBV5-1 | CASSPGQGALNTEAFF | TGCGCCAGCAGCCCCGGACAGGGGGCTTTGAACACTGAAGCTTTCTTT
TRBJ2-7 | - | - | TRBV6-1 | CASTPGRYEQYF | TGTGCCAGCACACCAGGCCGCTACGAGCAGTACTTC
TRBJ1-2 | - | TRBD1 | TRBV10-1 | CASSSDREVYGYTF | TGCGCCAGCAGTTCGGACAGGGAGGTGTATGGCTACACCTTC
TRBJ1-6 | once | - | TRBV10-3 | CAIKSLNSPLHF | TGTGCCATCAAATCTTTGAATTCACCCCTCCACTTT
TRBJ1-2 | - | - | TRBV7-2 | CASSPAGGEGYTF | TGTGCCAGCAGCCCGGCGGGGGGTGAAGGCTACACCTTC
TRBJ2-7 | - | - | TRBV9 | CASSVTGGLVGEQYF | TGTGCCAGCAGCGTCACAGGGGGACTAGTGGGAGAGCAGTACTTC
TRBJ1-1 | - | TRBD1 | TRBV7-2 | CASRAGGKMSTEAFF | TGTGCCAGCAGGGCAGGGGGCAAGATGAGCACTGAAGCTTTCTTT
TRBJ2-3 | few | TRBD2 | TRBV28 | CASSLWFLREFGAGANRDTQYF | TGTGCCAGCAGTTTATGGTTTTTGAGGGAGTTTGGAGCGGGGGCCAATCGAGATACGCAGTATTTT
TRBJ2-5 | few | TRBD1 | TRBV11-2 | CASSSTGVRATQYF | TGTGCCAGCAGCTCGACAGGGGTAAGAGCGACCCAGTACTTC